The subject of this entry is one T cell receptor (beta chain). It lacks a known antigen. Base qualities are missing; no much larger clone stands one base away. From the germline V gene, CDR1 is MNHEY and CDR2 is SVGAGI. The CDR3 goes from the cysteine to the phenylalanine over 15 residues. Only the CDR3 region is kept as DNA, spanning 45 bases read in frame from base 1. Trimmed from V: 2 bases; trimmed from J: 3 bases; junction bases lacking a gene match: 6. This record belongs to a study of blood T cell repertoires in COVID-19 (TCRdb year 2020). Study-level background: Samples covering the acute and convalescent phases of COVID-19 were provided by collaborators in the United States, Italy and Spain. Sample metadata almost always included a de-identified subject ID, COVID-19 status, age in years and sex. Deeply sampled blood TCRbeta repertoires from subjects exposed to, actively infected with, or recovered from COVID-19 were included in the dataset. HLA class I and class II types, where available, came from metadata supplied by the sample provider rather than from assay-based typing. The material from the prospective study consisted of cDNA or gDNA derived from T cells, B-cell-depleted T cells, or PBMCs. The samples were drawn from the first 160 participants of the ongoing ImmuneRACE study and from some 1,300 subjects provided by 6 global collaborators. A freely available public database, intended as a resource for researchers studying the immune response to SARS-CoV-2, is where the repertoires were released.

What the work shows at the level of the full study, not this receptor alone: The quantity of clinical and demographic metadata differed by source and by participant and was supplied without curation.

TCRbeta CDR3 regions were amplified from genomic DNA by means of the immunoSEQ Assay, a bias-controlled multiplex PCR. Per the source publication's procedure: Within the assay, amplification of reference gene primers was used to estimate how many nucleated cells each sample contained. To quantify the absolute abundance of each unique TCRbeta CDR3 rearrangement, sequence reads were collapsed and filtered. Productive Simpson clonality was computed per sample as the square root of Simpson's diversity index over productive rearrangements. TCRdb's version of the immuneACCESS table is confined to in-frame rearrangements and falls short of the full clone set. An unresolved V gene accounts for under half of the shortfall where checked; the remainder is of unknown origin. The V and J calls and the clone size are those of that table, but D and trimming were determined from the DNA. The sample contains under 350,000 clones, 90% of them found a single time. Around 2.5% of the sample comes from the top ten.

Participants in the prospective study were aged roughly 18 to 100 years, lived in more than 20 United States geographic areas, and enrolled through a virtual design. Cohort assignment in the prospective study relied on participant-reported clinical history from a screening survey and a study questionnaire. Recovered participants in ImmuneRACE Cohort 3 were defined as having two consecutive negative NP/OP PCR tests, clearance from a healthcare professional, or resolution of symptoms. Mobile phlebotomists in the prospective study collected whole blood, serum and a nasopharyngeal or oropharyngeal swab from every participant. Participants in the prospective study had the option to provide additional blood draws and questionnaires over a 2-month period. Prospective study blood samples were shipped either frozen or at room temperature before DNA extraction.

Sequenced: PBMCs or T cells enriched from blood (not recorded which). The clonotype originates from a man aged 55-75 years who had recovered from COVID-19. The rearrangement combines TRBV6-5 with TRBJ2-7; a stretch of 8 junction bases matches TRBD1. The bases are TGTGCCAGCAGTTACGGACAGGGCGGAAACTACGAGCAGTACTTC. The encoded protein is CASSYGQGGNYEQYF.